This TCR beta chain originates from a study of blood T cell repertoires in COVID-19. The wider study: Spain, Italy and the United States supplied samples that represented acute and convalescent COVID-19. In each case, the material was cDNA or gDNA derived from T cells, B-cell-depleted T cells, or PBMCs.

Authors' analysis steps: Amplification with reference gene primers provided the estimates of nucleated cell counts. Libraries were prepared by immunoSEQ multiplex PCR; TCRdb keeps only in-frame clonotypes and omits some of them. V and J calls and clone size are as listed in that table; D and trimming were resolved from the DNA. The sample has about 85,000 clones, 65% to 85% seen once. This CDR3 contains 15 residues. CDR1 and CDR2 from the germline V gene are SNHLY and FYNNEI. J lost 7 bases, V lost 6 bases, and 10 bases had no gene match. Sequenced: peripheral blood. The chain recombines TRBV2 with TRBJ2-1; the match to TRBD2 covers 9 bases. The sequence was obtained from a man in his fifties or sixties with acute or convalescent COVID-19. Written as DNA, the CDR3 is TGTGCCAGCAGATGGGAGGTTAGCGGGAGAAATGAGCAGTTCTTC. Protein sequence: CASRWEVSGRNEQFF.